This entry features one TCR beta chain sequence. Its antigen is undetermined. This specimen comes from a study of T cells after posttransplantation cyclophosphamide. Study-wide results and caveats: Tissue-infiltrating T cells from skin or gut overlapped little with blood T cells.

Trimming removed 1 base from V and 4 bases from J, with 8 bases in between. CDR3 length equals 14 residues. Looked up from germline, CDR1 is MDHEN and CDR2 is SYDVKM. Clones were sequenced by immunoSEQ multiplex PCR, and TCRdb holds only the in-frame ones, with some missing. The profile shows roughly 23,000 clones, about 89% of them singletons. Methotrexate plus calcineurin inhibitor accompanied controls' myeloablative marrow transplants; sampling was 1 year later. The sequencing used PBMCs, collected after an allogeneic stem cell transplant with a calcineurin inhibitor and methotrexate. The clonotype was recovered from a female patient aged 45 to 65 who received an allogeneic stem cell transplant from an unrelated donor, was CMV-positive, and had chronic GVHD only. A subset of T cells may come from the graft donor. The chain recombines TRBV28 with TRBJ1-5; D is undetermined. CDR3 DNA: TGTGCCAGCAGTTTATACTCACTAAATCAGCCCCAGCATTTT. Its translation: CASSLYSLNQPQHF. The variable domain in full, with the rest retrieved from reference TRBV28 and TRBJ1-5, is DVKVTQSSRYLVKRTGEKVFLECVQDMDHENMFWYRQDPGLGLRLIYFSYDVKMKEKGDIPEGYSVSREKKERFSLILESASTNQTSMYLCASSLYSLNQPQHFGDGTRLSIL.